This T cell receptor beta chain was captured by sequencing in a study of memory CD4+ T cells and cytomegalovirus serostatus. Study-wide results and limits: The CMV-associated TCR signature appears largely within the CD4+ memory repertoire. About 40% of the roughly 150 known CMV-associated TCRbeta sequences appeared in CD4+ memory.

V trimming: 5 bases; J trimming: 2 bases; junction bases outside the gene matches: 9. In germline, CDR1 is LNHDA, CDR2 SQIVND (reference sequence). The CDR3 sequence is 17 residues long. Single viable CD3+CD4+CD8-CD45RO+ cells were sorted as the memory CD4+ T cells. In regard to this clone: The antigen remains undetermined.

Using immunoSEQ multiplex PCR, the repertoire was profiled, and TCRdb retains in-frame clones only, with some absent. Of almost 55,000 clones listed, roughly 72% are singletons. The chain has TRBV19 and TRBJ1-1, with TRBD1 matching 12 bases. This receptor was taken from an adult in good health and CMV-seronegative. Sequences were obtained from memory CD4+ T cells from blood. This chain's CDR3 is CASSLSWGQGANTEAFF. The CDR3 bases are TGTGCCAGTAGTCTCTCGTGGGGACAGGGGGCTAACACTGAAGCTTTCTTT.